These 9 T cell receptor beta chains originate from one sample sequenced in a study of T cell repertoires in cytomegalovirus infection. For these TCRs, the target antigens are not known. A single record per CDR3 protein comes from TCRdb applying MiXCR to the reads. The sample lists fewer than 950,000 distinct CDR3 sequences; around a third were seen once. The sequencing here drew on cultured CD8+ T cells from PBMCs, taken from culture after CMV antigen stimulation. Receptor source: a human donor in good health (CMV status not recorded). Some clones in this sample may be carry-over from other donors' samples.

A few counts support this clonotype. This sequence joins TRBV2 and TRBJ1-4; D is possibly TRBD1 (5 bases). In germline, CDR1 is SNHLY, CDR2 FYNNEI. Trimming took off 1 base at V and 6 bases at J, with 9 bases between the two ends. The CDR3 is 14 residues long. CDR3 sequence: CASSEGGIDEKLFF. CDR3 coding DNA: TGTGCCAGCAGTGAAGGGGGGATCGATGAAAAACTGTTTTTT.

This clonotype turned up a few times. This rearrangement joins TRBV27 to TRBJ2-1, with 9 positions matching TRBD2. The CDR3 has 16 residues. The trim removed 2 bases at V and 2 bases at J, leaving 4 bases unmatched. The germline CDR1 and CDR2 sequences are MNHEY and SMNVEV (reference sequence). The CDR3 nucleotides are TGTGCCAGCAGTTTAAGCGGGGGGTCCCCCTACAATGAGCAGTTCTTC. It codes for CASSLSGGSPYNEQFF.

This clonotype showed up just a few times. The chain has TRBV19 and TRBJ1-1; tentatively, D is TRBD1 (6 bases). This CDR3 is built from 14 residues. CDR1 and CDR2 from the germline V gene are LNHDA and SQIVND (reference sequence). Trimming took 5 bases from V and 6 from J, leaving 16 bases between them. CDR3: CASSLPGATAEAFF. The DNA for the CDR3 is TGTGCCAGTAGTTTACCGGGGGCCACGGCTGAAGCTTTCTTT.

This clonotype has only a few counts. The gene calls are TRBV24-1 and TRBJ1-5, with D possibly matching TRBD1 (5 bases). The CDR3 is made up of 16 amino acids. V lost 7 bases and J 4 bases, leaving 19 bases between the germline ends. Germline CDR1 reads KGHDR; CDR2 reads SFDVKD. CDR3 bases: TGTGCCACCAGCCTGGGACGAAGGGGTCGTAATCAGCCCCAGCATTTT. This codes for CATSLGRRGRNQPQHF.

This chain uses TRBV7-9 with TRBJ2-4; TRBD2 matches 7 bases. CDR3 size: 16 residues. Germline CDR1 reads SEHNR; CDR2 reads FQNEAQ (reference sequence). V trimming: 7 bases; J trimming: 6 bases; junction bases outside the gene matches: 15. CDR3 in DNA: TGTGCCAGCACCATCGGTGCGGGGGAGAGCAGAAACATTCAGTACTTC. Translated, it gives CASTIGAGESRNIQYF.

This clonotype occurred once. The junction does not match germline at one end; this may be a read error. The V call is TRBV12-3 or TRBV12-4, the J call TRBJ1-1; D perhaps matches TRBD1 (5 bases). This CDR3 is 16 amino acids long. This CDR3 reads CANSSSGTDGNTEAFF. DNA of the CDR3: TGTGCCAACAGTTCCTCCGGGACGGACGGGAACACTGAAGCTTTCTTT.

This chain links TRBV10-1 with TRBJ2-2; TRBD1 might be the D (6 bases). Trimming shortened V by 4 bases and J by 2 bases, and 20 bases separated the two germline ends. This CDR3 comprises 18 residues. CDR1 WNHNN and CDR2 SYGVQD come from the germline V gene (reference sequence). CDR3 protein: CASSGSGQQGFNTGELFF. The CDR3 nucleotides read TGCGCCAGCAGTGGGTCCGGACAGCAAGGCTTCAACACCGGGGAGCTGTTTTTT.

In its sample, this clonotype was seen a few times. CDR3 in amino acids: CASTRRPYEQYF. The CDR3 region has the DNA TGTGCCAGCACCCGGAGGCCATACGAGCAGTACTTC. This chain connects TRBV11-2 to TRBJ2-7; D is possibly TRBD2 (5 bases). Germline CDR1 and CDR2: SGHAT and FQNNGV. Between the trimmed V and J ends, which lost 7 bases and 4 bases, there was a span of 11 bases. The CDR3 extends over 12 amino acids.

This chain connects TRBV7-6 to TRBJ2-1; the D gene is possibly TRBD2 (6 bases). The germline V and J ends were trimmed by 4 bases and 5 bases, with 9 bases remaining between them. The CDR3 consists of 13 residues. Germline values: CDR1 SGHVS, CDR2 FNYEAQ. Written as DNA, the CDR3 is TGTGCCAGCAGCTATGGACTAAACAATGAGCAGTTCTTC. Translation gives CASSYGLNNEQFF.